These T cell receptor beta chains were read from a single sample in a study of T cells in Graves' hyperthyroidism and ophthalmopathy. Each CDR3 protein is one row after TCRdb ran MiXCR on the multiplex PCR reads. The table shows roughly 400,000 distinct CDR3 sequences, with approximately 14% occurring only once. Sequences were obtained from blood. The receptors were sampled from a woman aged 18-30 years with Graves' hyperthyroidism that later progressed to Graves' ophthalmopathy. Both conserved end residues are part of each CDR3. D genes are given only for firm matches. Size tells how often a clone was seen (once, few, many) or the class of an expanded clone, and some rows leave it out.

J: TRBJ2-2
size: -
D: -
V: TRBV24-1
DNA: TGTGCCACCAGTGATCCAACTAGATCCGGGGAGCTGTTTTTT
CDR3: CATSDPTRSGELFF

J: TRBJ1-2
size: -
D: -
V: TRBV28
DNA: -
CDR3: CASSSPRLAGYYEQYFGPASGYTF

J: TRBJ2-3
size: many
D: -
V: TRBV19
DNA: TGTGCCAGTAGGCGACAGAACACTAACACGTTTGCAGATACGCAGTATTTT
CDR3: CASRRQNTNTFADTQYF

J: TRBJ2-5
size: many
D: TRBD2
V: TRBV28
DNA: TGTGCCAGCAGGTTGACTAGCGCCTACCAAGAGACCCAGTACTTC
CDR3: CASRLTSAYQETQYF

J: TRBJ2-1
size: -
D: -
V: TRBV4-2
DNA: TGTGCCAGCAGCCAGCAAGACAATGAGCAGTTCTTC
CDR3: CASSQQDNEQFF

J: TRBJ2-2
size: few
D: TRBD2
V: TRBV29-1
DNA: TGCAGCGTCGGACTAGCTCACGGGGAGCTGTTTTTT
CDR3: CSVGLAHGELFF

J: TRBJ1-4
size: -
D: TRBD1
V: TRBV13
DNA: TGTGCCAGCAGCGACAAGGGACAGACAACTAATGAAAAACTGTTTTTT
CDR3: CASSDKGQTTNEKLFF

J: TRBJ2-3
size: many
D: -
V: TRBV7-9
DNA: TGTGCCAGCAGCTTACAATTAGCGGAGGGCACAGATACGCAGTATTTT
CDR3: CASSLQLAEGTDTQYF

J: TRBJ2-2
size: -
D: TRBD1
V: TRBV27
DNA: TGTGCCAGCAGTCCGACAGGGGTCCCAGGAGGTCCCGGGGAGCTGTTTTTT
CDR3: CASSPTGVPGGPGELFF

J: TRBJ2-3
size: many
D: TRBD1
V: TRBV2
DNA: TGTGCCAGCAGGCTGGACAGGACCACAGATACGCAGTATTTT
CDR3: CASRLDRTTDTQYF

J: TRBJ2-3
size: few
D: TRBD2
V: TRBV4-1
DNA: TGCGCCAGCCGTCGGACTAGCGCTAGCACAGATACGCAGTATTTT
CDR3: CASRRTSASTDTQYF

J: TRBJ1-2
size: few
D: -
V: TRBV24-1
DNA: TGTGCCACCAGTGATCGATTTACAGGCCGAGGTCCCTATGGCTACACCTTC
CDR3: CATSDRFTGRGPYGYTF

J: TRBJ2-3
size: -
D: TRBD2
V: TRBV7-9
DNA: TGTGCCAGCAGCTTGGCCCCTCTAGCGGGACGCACAGATACGCAGTATTTT
CDR3: CASSLAPLAGRTDTQYF

J: TRBJ2-6
size: many
D: -
V: TRBV28
DNA: TGTGCCAGCAGACTAACTCATTCCGTCCTGACTTTC
CDR3: CASRLTHSVLTF

J: TRBJ2-3
size: -
D: -
V: TRBV20-1
DNA: TGCAGTGGAATGATTTCTAGCACAGATACGCAGTATTTT
CDR3: CSGMISSTDTQYF

J: TRBJ2-3
size: -
D: -
V: TRBV20-1
DNA: TGCAGTGCGAGTCGGGGCACAGATACGCAGTATTTT
CDR3: CSASRGTDTQYF

J: TRBJ2-7
size: many
D: TRBD1
V: TRBV30
DNA: TGTGCCTGGAGTGTCGGACAGGTATACGAGCAGTACTTC
CDR3: CAWSVGQVYEQYF

J: TRBJ2-2
size: many
D: TRBD1
V: TRBV2
DNA: TGTGCCAGCAACCGGGACAGGGGAGTCGGGGAGCTGTTTTTT
CDR3: CASNRDRGVGELFF

J: TRBJ1-6
size: many
D: -
V: TRBV11-1
DNA: TGTGCCAGCAGCTTAGCGGATAGCCCTGGTTCACCCCTCCACTTT
CDR3: CASSLADSPGSPLHF

J: TRBJ2-5
size: many
D: -
V: TRBV20-1
DNA: TGCAGTGCTGAGGACACCCAGCTTGAGGGGGAGACCCAGTACTTC
CDR3: CSAEDTQLEGETQYF